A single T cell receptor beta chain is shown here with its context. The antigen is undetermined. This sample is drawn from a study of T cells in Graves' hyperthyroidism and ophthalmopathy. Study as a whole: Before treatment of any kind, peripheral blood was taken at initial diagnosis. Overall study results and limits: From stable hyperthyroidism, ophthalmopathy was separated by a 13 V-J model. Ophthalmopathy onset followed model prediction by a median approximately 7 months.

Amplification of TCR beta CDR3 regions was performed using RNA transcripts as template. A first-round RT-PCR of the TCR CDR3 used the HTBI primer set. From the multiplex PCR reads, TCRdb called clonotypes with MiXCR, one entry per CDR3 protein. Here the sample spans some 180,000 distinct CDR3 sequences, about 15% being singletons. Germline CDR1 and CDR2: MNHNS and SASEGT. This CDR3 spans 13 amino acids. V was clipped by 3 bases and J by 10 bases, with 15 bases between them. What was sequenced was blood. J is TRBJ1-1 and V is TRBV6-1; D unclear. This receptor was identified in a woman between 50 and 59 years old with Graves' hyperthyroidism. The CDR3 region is CASSDQGGKGAFF. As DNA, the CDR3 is TGTGCCAGCAGTGACCAAGGAGGCAAGGGAGCTTTCTTT.